This T cell receptor (beta chain) was identified in a study of siplizumab effects on memory and regulatory T cells. About this clone: The sample holds other DNA sequences that translate to the same CDR3.

Each sample had some 100,000 TCR templates assayed. The protocol was immunoSEQ multiplex PCR, while the TCRdb copy is restricted to in-frame clones and leaves out a portion. The profile covers under 140,000 clones, with about nine tenths appearing a single time and approximately 1.3% taken by the ten largest. Germline V gene data show CDR1 as SGHRS and CDR2 as YFSETQ. V was pared by 4 bases and J by 4 bases, with 8 bases of the junction left unmatched. This CDR3 is built from 16 residues. The receptor was derived from a human donor in good health. Sequences were obtained from CD4+ T cells sorted from blood. This sequence joins TRBV5-1 and TRBJ2-2; 9 positions agree with TRBD2. CDR3 amino acids: CASSRGLAGGTGELFF. DNA of the CDR3: TGCGCCAGCAGCCGGGGACTAGCAGGGGGCACCGGGGAGCTGTTTTTT.